The next 8 T cell receptor beta chains were all read from a single sample in a study of T cell changes during pregnancy in multiple sclerosis. Method: immunoSEQ multiplex PCR; TCRdb's copy keeps in-frame clones and lacks some. The table has approximately 100,000 clones, 90% to 95% seen once. This sample comprised peripheral blood, obtained before pregnancy. The receptors derive from a female donor with multiple sclerosis, enrolled in a pregnancy study.

The rearrangement uses TRBV11-2 and TRBJ2-7; TRBD1 is a possible D gene (6 bases). Germline V gives CDR1 SGHAT, CDR2 FQNNGV. The CDR3 is 15 residues long. V was trimmed by 5 bases and J by 1 base, leaving 15 bases between them. The CDR3 nucleotides read TGTGCCAGCAGCCGTACGACCACAGGGTCCTACGAGCAGTACTTC. It yields the protein CASSRTTTGSYEQYF.

The chain is built from TRBV11-3 and TRBJ2-1, with 12 bases identical to TRBD2. V shed 11 bases, J shed 6 bases, and the junction held 26 bases outside the gene matches. Looked up from germline, CDR1 is SGHNT and CDR2 is YENEEA. The CDR3 extends over 20 amino acids. In DNA form, the CDR3 reads TGTGCCCTATGGACAGGGCACCCATGGACTAGCGGGATGGGGGGCAATGAGCAGTTCTTC. Amino acid sequence: CALWTGHPWTSGMGGNEQFF. The variable domain in full, completed from reference TRBV11-3 and TRBJ2-1, reads EAGVVQSPRYKIIEKKQPVAFWCNPISGHNTLYWYLQNLGQGPELLIRYENEEAVDDSQLPKDRFSAERLKGVDSTLKIQPAELGDSAVYLCALWTGHPWTSGMGGNEQFFGPGTRLTVL.

The rearrangement links TRBV4-2 to TRBJ1-2; 7 bases are shared with TRBD1. Germline lookup yields CDR1 LGHNA and CDR2 YNFKEQ. Trimming cost V 4 bases and J 2 bases; bases outside gene matches: 4. The CDR3 totals 14 residues. The CDR3 region is CASSRATGNYGYTF. CDR3 DNA: TGTGCCAGCAGCCGAGCGACAGGGAACTATGGCTACACCTTC.

This chain connects TRBV7-2 to TRBJ2-7; 11 nucleotides agree with TRBD2. Looked up from germline, CDR1 is SGHTA and CDR2 is FQGNSA. The CDR3 loop spans 17 amino acids. J was trimmed by 4 bases and V by 2 bases; bases with no gene match: 10. Written as DNA, the CDR3 is TGTGCCAGCAGCTTAACCCATAGCGGGAGGGCCCAATACGAGCAGTACTTC. This encodes CASSLTHSGRAQYEQYF.

The chain joins TRBV2 to TRBJ2-1; 7 nucleotides align to TRBD1. The CDR3 is 16 residues long. Germline CDR1 and CDR2: SNHLY and FYNNEI. J was trimmed by 4 bases and V by 6 bases; bases with no gene match: 12. The CDR3 protein is CASRGERDRLYNEQFF. CDR3 in DNA: TGTGCCAGCAGGGGGGAAAGGGACAGACTATACAATGAGCAGTTCTTC.

The rearrangement joins TRBV6-6 to TRBJ1-5; maybe TRBD1 (6 bases). Deletions cut 6 bases from V and 6 bases from J, with 21 bases between. The CDR3 is 16 residues long. Germline-derived CDR1 and CDR2 are MNHNY and SVGAGI (reference sequence). The CDR3 loop is CASRTGGTSTGQPQHF. CDR3 DNA: TGTGCCAGCAGGACGGGGGGGACAAGTACGGGTCAGCCCCAGCATTTT.

The chain joins TRBV9 to TRBJ2-7; 8 bases map to TRBD1. Germline-derived CDR1 and CDR2 are SGDLS and YYNGEE. Losses at the gene ends were 3 bases for V and 2 bases for J; bases not matched to a gene: 10. This CDR3 is 16 amino acids long. The CDR3 loop reads CASSGGQANPTYEQYF. The CDR3 DNA follows: TGTGCCAGCAGCGGGGGACAGGCCAATCCGACCTACGAGCAGTACTTC.

The chain employs TRBV6-1 and TRBJ2-1, with D perhaps TRBD1 (6 bases). This CDR3 has 15 amino acids. V was cut by 0 bases and J by 4 bases, with 10 bases left in between. Germline lookup yields CDR1 MNHNS and CDR2 SASEGT. CDR3 region: CASSEALDSYNEQFF. The CDR3 region has the DNA TGTGCCAGCAGTGAAGCGCTGGACAGTTACAATGAGCAGTTCTTC.